Below, 30 T cell receptor beta chains from the same sample are listed, as sequenced in a study of T cells in Graves' hyperthyroidism and ophthalmopathy. Regions amplified from RNA transcripts were the TCR beta CDR3 regions. When the TCR CDR3 underwent first-round RT-PCR, the HTBI primer set was used. TCRdb independently ran MiXCR on the multiplex PCR reads; one entry per CDR3 protein. The table records more than 500,000 distinct CDR3 sequences, 13% to 15% of them present only once. Sequenced sample: blood. Receptors originate from a woman between 35 and 50 years old with Graves' hyperthyroidism.

On this clonotype itself: This clone may be a read error of a much larger clone one base away. This sequence joins TRBV27 and TRBJ2-6; possibly TRBD1 for D (6 bases). The CDR3 length is 15 residues. Germline V gene sequence: CDR1 MNHEY, CDR2 SMNVEV (reference sequence). As DNA, the CDR3 is TGTGCCAGCAGTCCACAGGGATCTGGGGCCTACGTCCTGACTTTC. This gives the protein CASSPQGSGAYVLTF.

This chain joins TRBV3-1 and TRBJ2-1; possible D gene TRBD1, 6 bases. Trimming took off 0 bases at V and 0 bases at J, with 12 bases between the two ends. Germline-derived CDR1 and CDR2 are LGHDT and YNNKEL (reference sequence). The CDR3 sequence is 17 residues long. The CDR3, as DNA: TGTGCCAGCAGCCAAGATCGGCCAGGGGCCTCCTACAATGAGCAGTTCTTC. This codes for CASSQDRPGASYNEQFF.

This clonotype was counted between two and nine times. This chain joins TRBV12-3 or TRBV12-4 and TRBJ1-5, with D unclear. The CDR3 is 16 amino acids. V was pared by 3 bases and J by 2 bases, with 14 bases between. The CDR3, as DNA: TGTGCCAGCAGTTTCTCCATTAGCAGAGGCAATCAGCCCCAGCATTTT. As protein: CASSFSISRGNQPQHF.

This clonotype was detected ten times or more. V gene TRBV5-1 combines with J gene TRBJ1-5; D is perhaps TRBD1 (5 bases). Looked up from germline, CDR1 is SGHRS and CDR2 is YFSETQ. This CDR3 is built from 13 residues. Trimming cost V 8 bases and J 9 bases, with 18 bases left between them. The CDR3 here is CARTNDEDTPQHF. The CDR3 DNA sequence: TGCGCCAGGACCAACGATGAGGACACGCCCCAGCATTTT.

This clonotype was recorded at least ten times. The chain is built from TRBV6-1 and TRBJ2-3, with TRBD2 identical over 8 bases. Trimming removed 1 base from V and 2 bases from J; junction bases left unmatched: 8. Germline V CDR1 and CDR2: MNHNS, SASEGT. This CDR3 spans 17 amino acids. The CDR3 sequence: CASSEGWTSRITDTQYF. The CDR3 region has the DNA TGTGCCAGCAGTGAAGGATGGACTAGCAGAATCACAGATACGCAGTATTTT.

This clonotype was seen repeatedly, ten times or more. V and J are TRBV5-1 and TRBJ2-7; D is unresolved. V was cut by 0 bases and J by 2 bases, with 12 bases left in between. CDR3 length equals 15 residues. Germline assignment: CDR1 SGHRS and CDR2 YFSETQ. In DNA, the CDR3 is TGCGCCAGCAGCTTGGACGGACGTCCCCCCTACGAGCAGTACTTC. Amino acid sequence: CASSLDGRPPYEQYF.

This clonotype was detected a few times. The rearrangement uses TRBV24-1 and TRBJ2-4, with 8 bases matching TRBD1. CDR3 size: 12 residues. Trimming took 3 bases from V and 15 from J; bases not matched to a gene: 6. Germline CDR1 and CDR2: KGHDR and SFDVKD. CDR3 DNA sequence: TGTGCCACCAGTGATCAAGACAGGGGATGGTACTTC. As protein: CATSDQDRGWYF.

This clonotype was found many times. The CDR3 nucleotides are TGCGCCAGCAGCTTGGTTCCGGGGCCGAACACTGAAGCTTTCTTT. This encodes CASSLVPGPNTEAFF. J is TRBJ1-1 and V is TRBV5-1, with D perhaps matching TRBD1 (5 bases). This CDR3 is 15 amino acids long. Trimming removed 0 bases from V and 1 base from J, with 10 bases in between. Germline V gives CDR1 SGHRS, CDR2 YFSETQ.

This chain joins TRBV10-3 and TRBJ1-6, with D unresolved. Trimming removed 3 bases at V and 7 bases at J, with 10 bases between. The length of the CDR3 is 14 residues. CDR1 and CDR2 from the germline V gene are ENHRY and SYGVKD. DNA of the CDR3: TGTGCCATCAGTGACAGCCCAAGGAATTCACCCCTCCACTTT. Residues: CAISDSPRNSPLHF.

This clonotype was observed at least ten times. The chain carries TRBV19 and TRBJ2-7; perhaps TRBD2 as D (6 bases). Trimming removed 3 bases at V and 5 bases at J, with 14 bases between. CDR3 length: 14 residues. Germline assignment: CDR1 LNHDA and CDR2 SQIVND (reference sequence). CDR3 loop: CASSMGLAKDEQYF. For the CDR3, the DNA is TGTGCCAGTAGTATGGGACTGGCAAAGGACGAGCAGTACTTC.

The rearrangement uses TRBV4-2 and TRBJ2-5; a weak D match, TRBD2 (5 bases). The V gene's germline CDR1 is LGHNA and CDR2 YNFKEQ. The CDR3 spans 14 residues. V lost 0 bases, J lost 5 bases, and 10 bases lay in between. The CDR3 nucleotides are TGTGCCAGCAGCCAAGACTCTAGCCGGGAGACCCAGTACTTC. Protein sequence: CASSQDSSRETQYF.

This chain's CDR3 is CATGGSYNEQFF. Written as DNA, the CDR3 is TGTGCCACTGGCGGCTCCTACAATGAGCAGTTCTTC. V and J are TRBV4-2 and TRBJ2-1; D is unresolved. The CDR3 has 12 residues. Looked up from germline, CDR1 is LGHNA and CDR2 is YNFKEQ. Between the trimmed V and J ends, which lost 10 bases and 0 bases, there was a span of 7 bases.

The table lists this clonotype with a few counts. The J gene is TRBJ1-5, the V gene TRBV20-1; unclear D gene. Trimming stripped 0 bases from V and 5 bases from J, with 8 bases between. Germline assignment: CDR1 DFQATT and CDR2 SNEGSKA (reference sequence). The CDR3 runs 13 residues. For the CDR3, the DNA is TGCAGTGCTAGAGATCCCCGGGATCAGCCCCAGCATTTT. Its protein is CSARDPRDQPQHF.

This clonotype was counted many times. V is TRBV3-1 and J is TRBJ1-2; no reliable D call. CDR1 and CDR2 from the germline V gene are LGHDT and YNNKEL (reference sequence). V was shortened by 2 bases and J by 4 bases, with 17 bases between the two germline ends. The CDR3 is 16 amino acids. CDR3 region: CASSQTLLGGSYGYTF. DNA for the CDR3: TGTGCCAGCAGCCAAACCCTGTTGGGAGGAAGCTATGGCTACACCTTC.

This clonotype was counted only a few times. This rearrangement joins TRBV7-8 to TRBJ2-5; a possible D gene is TRBD2 (5 bases). Trimming left V 5 bases short and J 3 bases short, with 13 bases between. This CDR3 has 14 residues. From germline, CDR1 is SGHVS and CDR2 FQNEAQ. CDR3 sequence reads: CASSPYRTEETQYF. CDR3 in DNA: TGTGCCAGCAGCCCGTATAGGACTGAAGAGACCCAGTACTTC.

In its sample, this clonotype was seen many times. The chain links TRBV6-5 to TRBJ2-5; 7 nucleotides line up with TRBD1. There are 17 residues in the CDR3. The junction had 16 bases not matched to a gene; V was cut back by 0 bases and J by 9 bases. CDR1 and CDR2 from the germline V gene are MNHEY and SVGAGI. This CDR3 reads CASSYSRPATGEWAQYF. The CDR3 coding sequence is TGTGCCAGCAGTTACTCGAGGCCCGCCACAGGGGAGTGGGCCCAGTACTTC.

This clonotype has a handful of counts. V usage is TRBV20-1 and J usage is TRBJ2-7; D assignment may be TRBD1 or TRBD2 (5 bases each). Germline V gene data show CDR1 as DFQATT and CDR2 as SNEGSKA (reference sequence). The V and J ends lost 4 bases and 0 bases respectively, with 16 bases between them. The CDR3 spans 15 residues. Here the CDR3 DNA reads TGCAGTGCTACCCGTGGGGGTCCCACCTCCTACGAGCAGTACTTC. The encoded protein is CSATRGGPTSYEQYF.

The chain employs TRBV27 and TRBJ2-3; perhaps TRBD2 as D (6 bases). Germline assignment: CDR1 MNHEY and CDR2 SMNVEV (reference sequence). The ends were cut back, 6 bases at V and 6 bases at J, with 19 bases in the middle. CDR3 size: 15 residues. In nucleotides, the CDR3 is TGTGCCAGCAGGAATACGGCCGGGAGAACGGATACGCAGTATTTT. The encoded protein is CASRNTAGRTDTQYF.

A few counts support this clonotype. This chain uses TRBV6-1 with TRBJ1-6; a weak D match, TRBD1 (5 bases). The V end lost 2 bases, the J end lost 8 bases, and 13 bases lay between the germline ends. Germline values: CDR1 MNHNS, CDR2 SASEGT. This CDR3 region has 15 residues. The CDR3 region is CASSEILGQDSPLHF. CDR3 DNA sequence: TGTGCCAGCAGTGAAATTCTAGGACAAGATTCACCCCTCCACTTT.

The chain joins TRBV5-1 to TRBJ2-3; D may match TRBD1 or TRBD2 (7 bases each). CDR1 and CDR2 (germline): SGHRS, YFSETQ. V was pared by 4 bases and J by 3 bases, with 15 bases between. The CDR3 is 15 residues long. This chain's CDR3 is CASSPPQGGTDTQYF. The CDR3, as DNA: TGCGCCAGCAGCCCCCCTCAGGGGGGGACAGATACGCAGTATTTT.

The V call is TRBV6-2 or TRBV6-3, the J call TRBJ1-1; 10 nucleotides agree with TRBD1. V trimming: 6 bases; J trimming: 1 base; junction bases outside the gene matches: 8. The CDR3 sequence is 16 residues long. Germline CDR1 reads MNHEY; CDR2 reads SVGEGT. CDR3 in DNA: TGTGCCAGCAGGCCCGGGACAGGGGCTTCGAACACTGAAGCTTTCTTT. Its protein is CASRPGTGASNTEAFF.

Concerning this clonotype: Possible read error: a much larger clone is one base away. The chain uses TRBV3-1 and TRBJ1-1; D is undetermined. The V gene's germline CDR1 is LGHDT and CDR2 YNNKEL (reference sequence). Trimming shortened V by 5 bases and J by 1 base, and 8 bases separated the two germline ends. This CDR3 spans 13 amino acids. The CDR3 nucleotides read TGTGCCAGCAGCGACCCAGAGAACACTGAAGCTTTCTTT. Encoded protein: CASSDPENTEAFF.

This clonotype was seen at least ten times. V usage is TRBV7-2 and J usage is TRBJ2-7; D call uncertain. V gave up 1 base and J gave up 0 bases, with 10 bases separating them. Germline assignment: CDR1 SGHTA and CDR2 FQGNSA. The CDR3 is 15 residues long. The CDR3 spells CASSLVGSSSYEQYF. CDR3 nucleotide sequence: TGTGCCAGCAGCTTAGTCGGCTCGAGCTCCTACGAGCAGTACTTC.

Ten or more counts support this clonotype. The rearrangement uses TRBV5-1 and TRBJ2-1; D is possibly TRBD1 (6 bases). Trimming left V 0 bases short and J 3 bases short, with 13 bases between. Germline CDR1 and CDR2: SGHRS and YFSETQ. The CDR3 runs to 16 residues. CDR3 region: CASSLGTDLSYNEQFF. The DNA for the CDR3 is TGCGCCAGCAGCTTGGGGACAGACCTGAGCTACAATGAGCAGTTCTTC.

Here the CDR3 reads CATSRGQGRNYGYTF. The CDR3 nucleotides are TGTGCCACCAGCAGAGGACAGGGAAGAAACTATGGCTACACCTTC. This chain uses TRBV15 with TRBJ1-2; 7 positions agree with TRBD1. The CDR3 has 15 amino acids. Germline V lookup: CDR1 LNHNV, CDR2 YYDKDF (reference sequence). V shed 1 base, J shed 2 bases, and the junction held 4 bases outside the gene matches.

This clonotype was seen a handful of times. The DNA of the CDR3 is TGTGCCAGCAGTTACTCCTTAGCGGGAGGGCCGTTGGATGAGCAGTTCTTC. Translating it yields CASSYSLAGGPLDEQFF. The chain is built from TRBV6-5 and TRBJ2-1, with TRBD2 matching 11 bases. J gave up 8 bases and V 0 bases, and 9 bases lay outside the gene matches. Germline values: CDR1 MNHEY, CDR2 SVGAGI. This CDR3 contains 17 residues.

The sample holds many counts of this clonotype. V and J are TRBV28 and TRBJ2-7, with 7 nucleotides matching TRBD1. V dropped 6 bases and J dropped 0; count of bases not matched to a gene: 8. The length of the CDR3 is 15 residues. In germline, CDR1 is MDHEN, CDR2 SYDVKM. CDR3 bases: TGTGCCAGCAGATTCGGGACAGTGAACTCCTACGAGCAGTACTTC. Translation: CASRFGTVNSYEQYF.

The V call is TRBV24-1, the J call TRBJ2-3; weak D call: TRBD2 (6 bases). The CDR3 covers 14 residues. Germline CDR1 reads KGHDR; CDR2 reads SFDVKD. Trimming left V 9 bases short and J 2 bases short, with 14 bases between. CDR3 nucleotides: TGTGCCACCGCTGGCGGGGCTCCCACAGATACGCAGTATTTT. Amino acids: CATAGGAPTDTQYF.

This clonotype was recorded at least ten times. The CDR3 bases are TGTGCCAGCAGCGCACTAGCGGGAGTCGCAGATACGCAGTATTTT. This gives the protein CASSALAGVADTQYF. V gene TRBV2 combines with J gene TRBJ2-3; 11 bases are shared with TRBD2. The J segment lost 4 bases and the V segment lost 6 bases, leaving 6 bases of the junction unmatched. This CDR3 has 15 residues. Germline V gene data show CDR1 as SNHLY and CDR2 as FYNNEI.

This clonotype occurred many times. This sequence joins TRBV20-1 and TRBJ2-3, with TRBD2 matching over 10 bases. Germline V CDR1 and CDR2: DFQATT, SNEGSKA (reference sequence). This CDR3 spans 16 amino acids. J gave up 0 bases and V 5 bases, and 8 bases lay outside the gene matches. CDR3 in amino acids: CSALAGVTYSTDTQYF. CDR3 sequence (DNA): TGCAGTGCTCTAGCGGGAGTAACCTACAGCACAGATACGCAGTATTTT.